This T cell receptor (beta chain) was observed in a study of regulatory T cells in long-lasting Graves disease (TCRdb year 2021). The study in broad terms: Newly diagnosed Graves' disease patients had taken antithyroid drugs for less than 3 months. Peripheral blood TCR sequencing and RNA sequencing compared persistent Graves' disease patients with newly diagnosed Graves' disease patients. The study took place in China and was registered as a clinical trial. A total of roughly 33 samples were covered by TCR sequencing, comprising approximately 13 persistent and some 20 newly diagnosed Graves' disease patients.

Findings and caveats that apply to the study as a whole: Compared with newly diagnosed patients, persistent Graves' disease patients had lower TCR Shannon entropy and fewer highly expanded clones, which suggests clonal expansion. Only peripheral blood was studied, because thyroid tissue, the primary lesion, was inaccessible. Sequencing and analysis were limited to the TCR beta chain. As a limitation, the authors acknowledged that the small sample size may reduce accuracy. Preferential use of TRBV28, TRBJ1-2 and TRBJ2-5 was observed in persistent disease, whereas TRBV20-1 and TRBJ2-1 were favored in newly diagnosed disease. A larger number of public clonotypes was shared among persistent patients (over 2,500) than among newly diagnosed patients (roughly 930).

To prepare the library, multiplex PCR was applied. Data came from an Illumina HiSeq 4000. TCR beta libraries were built with iRepertoire HTBI primers and Arm-PCR amplification of CDR3 regions. Before sequencing, the PCR products went through gel purification. Regarding the original processing steps: Gene usage analysis of CDR3 amino acid clonotypes relied on the 55 to 80 TRBV and 13 to 15 TRBJ segments identified across samples. COPE and FqMerger were used to merge filtered high-quality paired reads into contigs. BLAST was used to align contigs to the IMGT TRBV, TRBD and TRBJ reference genes, and CDR3 was defined following IMGT. Any clonotype with a frequency above 0.1% was classified as a highly expanded clone. Shannon entropy served as the measure of repertoire diversity, while the Gini coefficient captured V-J evenness. Clonotypes shared by more than one individual were considered public. Clones were called with MiXCR by TCRdb after fastp trimmed the public reads at Q25, and only in-frame beta chains were retained. Rows are unified per CDR3 protein, each entry keeping the most common DNA and genes. V and J calls and clone size were set by TCRdb, not the authors. For this sample there are hundreds of thousands of distinct CDR3 sequences; 14% to 15% appear just once. About 7.8% of the sample rests with the top ten.

This sample's time point label indicates: newly diagnosed GD, antithyroid drugs for less than 3 months. RNA was extracted from PBMCs in TRIzol for both TCR sequencing and RNA sequencing. The diagnosis of Graves' disease followed American Thyroid Association guidelines. Patients were recruited from an endocrinology department in Xi'an, China. Each patient gave approximately 9 milliliters of peripheral blood, collected in an EDTA anticoagulant tube. Ficoll Paque Plus density gradient separation was used to isolate PBMCs, and no additional T cell sorting was done. An Agilent 2100 Bioanalyzer and agarose gel were used to check RNA quality, and a NanoDrop 2000 was used to measure RNA concentration. This clonotype was seen a handful of times. What antigen it recognizes has not been identified. No much larger clonotype is one base removed from it; base qualities were not supplied. The CDR3 runs 18 residues from the cysteine to the phenylalanine. Only the CDR3 DNA stays, 54 bases, in frame from base 1. V is clipped by 0 bases and J by 1 base, and the sequence between their germline boundaries is 15 bases long. The germline V gene encodes CDR1 MNHEY and CDR2 SVGAGI.

This same sample was also part of a study on T cells in Graves' hyperthyroidism and ophthalmopathy. From the second report: Graves' hyperthyroidism was defined as stable when no progression to ophthalmopathy occurred over 18 months of follow-up. Hyperthyroidism patients were newly diagnosed, had a disease duration of under 2 months, and were aged 18 to 65 years. The study excluded patients with uncontrolled infections, other autoimmune diseases, pregnancy or lactation. Diagnoses were based on clinical symptoms, serum thyroxine and TRAb, thyroid ultrasound and orbital computed tomography. The TCR CDR3 was subjected to a first round of RT-PCR using the HTBI primer set and the Qiagen OneStep RT-PCR kit. Most expanded thyroid clonotypes (frequency above 0.001) were also detected in blood, a finding suggesting that blood repertoires may reflect thyroid immune responses. Ophthalmopathy was separated from stable hyperthyroidism by a 13 V-J signature model, with roughly 88% sensitivity and about 81% specificity obtained in cross-validation and 80%/75% obtained in testing. During validation, the model predicted progression to ophthalmopathy a median of about 5.9 months ahead of onset, with roughly 65% sensitivity and around 72% specificity. TCR V-J signatures able to tell the groups apart were searched for in a discovery cohort of some 97 patients, of whom 40 to 45 had Graves' ophthalmopathy and more than 55 had stable Graves' hyperthyroidism. Whether ophthalmopathy could be predicted prospectively was tested in an independent validation cohort made up of roughly 19 hyperthyroidism patients plus 17 patients who later progressed to ophthalmopathy. The roughly 90 discovery patients were divided at random into training and test sets in a 7:3 ratio. Thyroid tissue and blood T-cell repertoires from six Graves' hyperthyroidism patients were also compared in the study. After sampling, hyperthyroidism patients received methimazole starting at 30 mg daily, and ophthalmopathy patients received high-dose intravenous methylprednisolone. Libraries were constructed in a second round of multiplex PCR, after which size selection and purification were carried out. Libraries were sequenced paired-end with 100 bp reads on an Illumina HiSeq2000. SOAPnuke was used to process the raw data, with reads discarded if the reads contained adapters or uncalled bases, had a mean Phred below 15, or lacked an exact constant-primer or identifier match. COPE v1.2.5 was used to merge high-quality paired reads, and clonotypes were defined as unique nucleotide sequences. MiTCR v1.1 was used to align the clonotypes against IMGT TRBV, TRBD and TRBJ reference segments. The analysis included only V-J combinations with a frequency above 0.0001, which together covered around 99% of the repertoires. The TCS score was defined as F50 (clonal expansion) divided by E x V (chaos), with BLOSUM62-based TCRdist calculated between CDR3 peptides within each V-J. Welch's t-statistics and random forest reduced some 510 V-J features to 13, which were used in a naive Bayes classifier (R e1071). No statistical method was used to fix the sample size in advance, and group allocation was not hidden from the investigators. The paper reports TCR Vbeta CDR3 sequencing of about 140 peripheral blood samples: 43 ophthalmopathy, under 80 hyperthyroidism and around 17 progressor patients.

This receptor was identified in a middle-aged woman with Graves disease. Donor details come from another sample of the same person, matched by shared clones. Sequencing used peripheral blood mononuclear cells (PBMCs), obtained at new diagnosis, from a patient treated with antithyroid drugs. The sequence links TRBV6-5 to TRBJ2-2; 6 matching bases give a weak D call of TRBD2. The DNA sequence is as follows: TGTGCCAGCAGTTACTCGAAGTATGGGGGACTGAACACCGGGGAGCTGTTTTTT. It translates to CASSYSKYGGLNTGELFF.